This entry features one T cell receptor (beta chain) sequence. This record comes from a study of blood T cell repertoires in COVID-19. Study information: Collection of acute and convalescent COVID-19 samples took place in the United States, Italy and Spain. The cDNA or gDNA used as material had been derived from T cells, B-cell-depleted T cells, or PBMCs.

In the authors' workflow: Estimates of nucleated cell counts were drawn from the amplification of reference gene primers. TCRdb keeps only in-frame clones here, not all; method: immunoSEQ multiplex PCR. The DNA gave D and trimming, while V, J and clone size come from that table. The table has more than 150,000 clones, 65% to 85% seen once; the top ten hold about 4.9%. In germline, CDR1 is SEHNR, CDR2 FQNEAQ (reference sequence). Deletions cut 7 bases from V and 13 bases from J, with 14 bases between. The CDR3 runs to 12 residues. The sequence derives from a woman in her twenties or thirties with acute or convalescent COVID-19. Sequencing used peripheral blood. The genes are TRBV7-9 and TRBJ1-6; D uncertain. CDR3 residues: CASTSRDIPLHF. For the CDR3, the DNA is TGTGCCAGCACCTCGAGGGATATTCCCCTCCACTTT. The full variable domain, rest sourced from reference TRBV7-9 and TRBJ1-6, is DTGVSQNPRHKITKRGQNVTFRCDPISEHNRLYWYRQTLGQGPEFLTYFQNEAQLEKSRLLSDRFSAERPKGSFSTLEIQRTEQGDSAMYLCASTSRDIPLHFGNGTRLTVT.